This TCR beta chain was sequenced in a study of blood T cell repertoires in COVID-19. The V and J ends lost 2 bases and 1 base respectively, with 9 bases between them. Germline lookup yields CDR1 SGHRS and CDR2 YFSETQ. This CDR3 comprises 14 residues. Per the study methods: Estimation of nucleated cell counts was performed using reference gene primer amplification. Profiled with immunoSEQ multiplex PCR; TCRdb holds only in-frame clones, not every one. The V and J calls and clone size are taken from that table; D and trimming were inferred from the DNA. This sample has tens of thousands of clones, with about 90% found just once.

The material sequenced was peripheral blood. The genes are TRBV5-1 and TRBJ2-5; TRBD1 is a possible D gene (5 bases). This receptor was taken from a man between 45 and 60 years old with acute or convalescent COVID-19. The CDR3 loop is CASSFGQGQETQYF. CDR3 DNA: TGCGCCAGCAGCTTTGGGCAGGGCCAAGAGACCCAGTACTTC.